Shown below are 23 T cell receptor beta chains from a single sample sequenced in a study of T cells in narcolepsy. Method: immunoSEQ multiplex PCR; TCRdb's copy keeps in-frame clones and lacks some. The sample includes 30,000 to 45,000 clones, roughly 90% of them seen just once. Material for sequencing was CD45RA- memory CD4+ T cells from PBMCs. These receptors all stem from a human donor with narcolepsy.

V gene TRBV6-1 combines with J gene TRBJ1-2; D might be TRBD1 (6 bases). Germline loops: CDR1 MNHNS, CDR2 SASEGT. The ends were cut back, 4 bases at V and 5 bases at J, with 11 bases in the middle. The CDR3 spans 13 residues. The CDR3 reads CASSVEGGYGYTF. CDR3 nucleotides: TGTGCCAGCAGTGTCGAAGGGGGTTATGGCTACACCTTC.

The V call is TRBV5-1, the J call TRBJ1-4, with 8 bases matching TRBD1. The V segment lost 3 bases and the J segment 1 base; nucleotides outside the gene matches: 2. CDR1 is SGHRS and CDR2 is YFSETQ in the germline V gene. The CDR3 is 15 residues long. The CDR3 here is CASSSDRGTNEKLFF. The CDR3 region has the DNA TGCGCCAGCAGCTCTGACAGGGGAACTAATGAAAAACTGTTTTTT. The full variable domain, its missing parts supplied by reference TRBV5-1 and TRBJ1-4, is KAGVTQTPRYLIKTRGQQVTLSCSPISGHRSVSWYQQTPGQGLQFLFEYFSETQRNKGNFPGRFSGRQFSNSRSEMNVSTLELGDSALYLCASSSDRGTNEKLFFGSGTQLSVL.

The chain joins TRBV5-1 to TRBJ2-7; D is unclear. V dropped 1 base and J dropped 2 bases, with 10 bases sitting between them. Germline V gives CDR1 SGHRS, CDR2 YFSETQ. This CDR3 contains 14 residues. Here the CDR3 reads CASSLSPTAYEQYF. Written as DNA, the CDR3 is TGCGCCAGCAGCTTGAGCCCGACGGCCTACGAGCAGTACTTC.

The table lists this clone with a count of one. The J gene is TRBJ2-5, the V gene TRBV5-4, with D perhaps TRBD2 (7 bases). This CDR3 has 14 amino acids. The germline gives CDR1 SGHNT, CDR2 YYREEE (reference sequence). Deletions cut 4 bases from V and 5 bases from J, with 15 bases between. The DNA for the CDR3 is TGTGCCAGCAGCGGAGGGGGGGCTCGGGAGACCCAGTACTTC. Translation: CASSGGGARETQYF. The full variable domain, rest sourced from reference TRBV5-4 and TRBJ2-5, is ETGVTQSPTHLIKTRGQQVTLRCSSQSGHNTVSWYQQALGQGPQFIFQYYREEENGRGNFPPRFSGLQFPNYSSELNVNALELDDSALYLCASSGGGARETQYFGPGTRLLVL.

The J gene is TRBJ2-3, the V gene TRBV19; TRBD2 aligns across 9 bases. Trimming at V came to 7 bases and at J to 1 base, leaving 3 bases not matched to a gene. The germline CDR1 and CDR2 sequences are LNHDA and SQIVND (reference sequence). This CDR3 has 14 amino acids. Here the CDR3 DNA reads TGTGCCAGTAAGGCTAGCGGGGGCACAGATACGCAGTATTTT. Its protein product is CASKASGGTDTQYF.

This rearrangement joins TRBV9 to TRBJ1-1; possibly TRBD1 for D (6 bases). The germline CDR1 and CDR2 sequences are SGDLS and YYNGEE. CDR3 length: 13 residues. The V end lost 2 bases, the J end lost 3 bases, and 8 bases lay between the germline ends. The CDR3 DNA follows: TGTGCCAGCAGCGTCCACAGGGACACTGAAGCTTTCTTT. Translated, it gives CASSVHRDTEAFF.

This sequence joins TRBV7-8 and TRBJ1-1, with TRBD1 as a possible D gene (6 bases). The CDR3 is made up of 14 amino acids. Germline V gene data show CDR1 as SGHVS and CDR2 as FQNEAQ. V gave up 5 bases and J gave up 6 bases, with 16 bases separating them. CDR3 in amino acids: CASSIGTTASEAFF. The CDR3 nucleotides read TGTGCCAGCAGCATTGGGACAACGGCCTCTGAAGCTTTCTTT. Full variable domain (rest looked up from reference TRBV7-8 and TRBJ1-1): GAGVSQSPRYKVAKRGQDVALRCDPISGHVSLFWYQQALGQGPEFLTYFQNEAQLDKSGLPSDRFFAERPEGSVSTLKIQRTQQEDSAVYLCASSIGTTASEAFFGQGTRLTVV.

The chain's CDR3 is CASSQGRLLAGDQDTQYF. The CDR3 coding sequence is TGCGCCAGCAGCCAAGGGCGACTTCTAGCGGGAGATCAAGATACGCAGTATTTT. The rearrangement links TRBV4-1 to TRBJ2-3; 10 bases are a match to TRBD2. The CDR3 extends over 18 amino acids. The J segment lost 5 bases and the V segment lost 1 base, leaving 12 bases of the junction unmatched. Germline lookup yields CDR1 MGHRA and CDR2 YSYEKL.

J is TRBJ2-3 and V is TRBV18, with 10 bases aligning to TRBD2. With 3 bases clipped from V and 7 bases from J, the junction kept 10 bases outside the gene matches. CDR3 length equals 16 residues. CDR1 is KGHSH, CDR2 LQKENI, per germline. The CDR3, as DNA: TGTGCCAGCTCACCCGAGCGGGGGGGCAGGAGTAATACGCAGTATTTT. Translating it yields CASSPERGGRSNTQYF.

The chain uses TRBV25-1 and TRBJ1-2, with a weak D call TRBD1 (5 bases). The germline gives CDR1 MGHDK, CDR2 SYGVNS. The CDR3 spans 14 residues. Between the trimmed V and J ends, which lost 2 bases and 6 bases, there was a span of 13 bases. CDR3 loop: CASSEMGLLDGYTF. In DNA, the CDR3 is TGTGCCAGCAGTGAAATGGGACTCCTGGATGGCTACACCTTC.

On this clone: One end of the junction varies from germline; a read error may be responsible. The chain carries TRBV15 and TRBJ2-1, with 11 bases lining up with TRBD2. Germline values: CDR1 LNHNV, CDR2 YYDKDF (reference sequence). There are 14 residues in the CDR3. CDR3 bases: TGTGCCACCAGCAGAGACAGTAGCGGGAGGGCCTCTCTCTTC. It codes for CATSRDSSGRASLF. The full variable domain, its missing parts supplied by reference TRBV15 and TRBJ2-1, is DAMVIQNPRYQVTQFGKPVTLSCSQTLNHNVMYWYQQKSSQAPKLLFHYYDKDFNNEADTPDNFQSRRPNTSFCFLDIRSPGLGDTAMYLCATSRDSSGRASLFGPGTRLTVL.

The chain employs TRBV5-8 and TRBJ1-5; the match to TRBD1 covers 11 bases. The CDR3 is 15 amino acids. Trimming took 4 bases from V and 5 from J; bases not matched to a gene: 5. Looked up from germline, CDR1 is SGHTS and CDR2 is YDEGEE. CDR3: CASSQGTGGDQPQHF. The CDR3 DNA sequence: TGTGCCAGCAGCCAAGGGACAGGGGGGGATCAGCCCCAGCATTTT.

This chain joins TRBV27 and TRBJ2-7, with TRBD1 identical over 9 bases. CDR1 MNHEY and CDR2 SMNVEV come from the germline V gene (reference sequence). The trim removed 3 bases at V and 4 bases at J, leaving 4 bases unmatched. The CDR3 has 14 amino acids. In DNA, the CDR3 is TGTGCCAGCAGTTTGGGACAGGGTGGGTACGAGCAGTACTTC. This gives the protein CASSLGQGGYEQYF.

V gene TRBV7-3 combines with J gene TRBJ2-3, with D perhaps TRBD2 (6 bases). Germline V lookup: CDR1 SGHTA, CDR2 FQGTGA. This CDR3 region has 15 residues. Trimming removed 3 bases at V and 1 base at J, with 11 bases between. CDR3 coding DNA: TGTGCCAGCAGCTTCTTGGCTAGCGGCACAGATACGCAGTATTTT. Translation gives CASSFLASGTDTQYF. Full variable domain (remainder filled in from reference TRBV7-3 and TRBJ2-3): GAGVSQTPSNKVTEKGKYVELRCDPISGHTALYWYRQSLGQGPEFLIYFQGTGAADDSGLPNDRFFAVRPEGSVSTLKIQRTERGDSAVYLCASSFLASGTDTQYFGPGTRLTVL.

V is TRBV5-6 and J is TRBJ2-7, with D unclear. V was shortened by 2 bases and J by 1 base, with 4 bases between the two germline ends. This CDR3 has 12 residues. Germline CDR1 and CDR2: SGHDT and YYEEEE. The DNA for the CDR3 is TGTGCCAGCAGCTTTGGGTCCTACGAGCAGTACTTC. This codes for CASSFGSYEQYF.

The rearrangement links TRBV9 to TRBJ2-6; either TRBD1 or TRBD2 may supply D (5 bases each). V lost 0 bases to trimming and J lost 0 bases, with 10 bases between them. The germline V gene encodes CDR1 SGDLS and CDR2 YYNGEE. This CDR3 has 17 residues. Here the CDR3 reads CASSVDGGSSGANVLTF. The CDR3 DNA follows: TGTGCCAGCAGCGTAGATGGGGGTAGCTCTGGGGCCAACGTCCTGACTTTC.

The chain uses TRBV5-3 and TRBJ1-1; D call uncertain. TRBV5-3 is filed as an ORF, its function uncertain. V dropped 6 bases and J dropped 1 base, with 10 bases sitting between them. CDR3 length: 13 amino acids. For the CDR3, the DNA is TGTGCCAGAATTTCCCGAGGGAACACTGAAGCTTTCTTT. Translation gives CARISRGNTEAFF.

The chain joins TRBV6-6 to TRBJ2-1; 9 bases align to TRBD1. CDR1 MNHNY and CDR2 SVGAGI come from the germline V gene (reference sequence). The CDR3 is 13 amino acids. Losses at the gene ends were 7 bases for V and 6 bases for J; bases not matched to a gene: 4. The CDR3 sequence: CASTRQGVNEQFF. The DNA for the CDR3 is TGTGCCAGCACGAGACAGGGGGTCAATGAGCAGTTCTTC.

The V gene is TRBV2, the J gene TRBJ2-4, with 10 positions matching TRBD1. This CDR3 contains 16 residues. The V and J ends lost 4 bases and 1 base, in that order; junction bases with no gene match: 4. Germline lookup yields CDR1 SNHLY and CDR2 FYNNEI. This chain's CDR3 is CASSAGQGIAKNIQYF. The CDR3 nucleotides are TGTGCCAGCAGTGCGGGACAGGGGATCGCCAAAAACATTCAGTACTTC. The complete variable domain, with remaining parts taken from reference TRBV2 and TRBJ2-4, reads EPEVTQTPSHQVTQMGQEVILRCVPISNHLYFYWYRQILGQKVEFLVSFYNNEISEKSEIFDDQFSVERPDGSNFTLKIRSTKLEDSAMYFCASSAGQGIAKNIQYFGAGTRLSVL.

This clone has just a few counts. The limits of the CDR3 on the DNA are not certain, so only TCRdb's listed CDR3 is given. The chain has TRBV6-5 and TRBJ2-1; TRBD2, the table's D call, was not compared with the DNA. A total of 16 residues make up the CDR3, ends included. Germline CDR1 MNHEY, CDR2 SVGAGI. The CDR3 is CASSSSGGLSYNEQFF.

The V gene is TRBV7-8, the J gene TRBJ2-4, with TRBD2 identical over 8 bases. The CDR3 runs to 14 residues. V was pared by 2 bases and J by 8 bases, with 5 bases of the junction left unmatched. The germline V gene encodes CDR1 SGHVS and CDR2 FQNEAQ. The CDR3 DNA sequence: TGTGCCAGCAGCTTAACTGCGGGAGGTGACATTCAGTACTTC. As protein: CASSLTAGGDIQYF.

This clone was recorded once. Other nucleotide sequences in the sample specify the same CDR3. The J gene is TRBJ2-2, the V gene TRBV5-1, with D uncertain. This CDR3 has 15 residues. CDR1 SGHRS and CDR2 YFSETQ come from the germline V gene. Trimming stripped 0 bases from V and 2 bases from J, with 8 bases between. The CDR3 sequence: CASSLGQINTGELFF. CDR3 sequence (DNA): TGCGCCAGCAGCTTGGGGCAGATTAACACCGGGGAGCTGTTTTTT. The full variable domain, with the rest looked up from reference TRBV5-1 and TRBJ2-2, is KAGVTQTPRYLIKTRGQQVTLSCSPISGHRSVSWYQQTPGQGLQFLFEYFSETQRNKGNFPGRFSGRQFSNSRSEMNVSTLELGDSALYLCASSLGQINTGELFFGEGSRLTVL.

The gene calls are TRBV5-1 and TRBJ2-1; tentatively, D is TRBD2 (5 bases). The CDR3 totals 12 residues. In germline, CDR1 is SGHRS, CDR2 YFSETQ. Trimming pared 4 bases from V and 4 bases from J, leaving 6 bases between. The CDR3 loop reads CASSEGYNEQFF. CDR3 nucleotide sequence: TGCGCCAGCAGCGAGGGTTACAATGAGCAGTTCTTC.